This entry features one T cell receptor (beta chain) sequence. Its cognate antigen is unknown. This sample is drawn from a study of T cells after yellow fever vaccination. From the 5' RACE reads, TCRdb called clonotypes with MiXCR, one entry per CDR3 protein. The table has about 340,000 distinct CDR3 sequences, roughly an eighth seen once. Findings of the study overall: A weaker but faster secondary response was observed, peaking on day 5 versus 15. Clonotypes appearing in both CD4 and CD8 compartments existed, and their share was small.

This CDR3 contains 13 residues. Trimming removed 6 bases at V and 2 bases at J, with 13 bases between. Germline V gene sequence: CDR1 DFQATT, CDR2 SNEGSKA (reference sequence). The input for sequencing was CD4+ T cells sorted from PBMCs, taken 15 days after the yellow fever booster vaccination. The chain joins TRBV20-1 to TRBJ2-5; perhaps TRBD2 as D (6 bases). The clonotype was recovered from a man between 18 and 29 years old who received the YFV17D yellow fever vaccine. The CDR3 here is CSAVGRGQETQYF. As DNA, the CDR3 is TGCAGTGCCGTTGGGCGGGGACAAGAGACCCAGTACTTC.